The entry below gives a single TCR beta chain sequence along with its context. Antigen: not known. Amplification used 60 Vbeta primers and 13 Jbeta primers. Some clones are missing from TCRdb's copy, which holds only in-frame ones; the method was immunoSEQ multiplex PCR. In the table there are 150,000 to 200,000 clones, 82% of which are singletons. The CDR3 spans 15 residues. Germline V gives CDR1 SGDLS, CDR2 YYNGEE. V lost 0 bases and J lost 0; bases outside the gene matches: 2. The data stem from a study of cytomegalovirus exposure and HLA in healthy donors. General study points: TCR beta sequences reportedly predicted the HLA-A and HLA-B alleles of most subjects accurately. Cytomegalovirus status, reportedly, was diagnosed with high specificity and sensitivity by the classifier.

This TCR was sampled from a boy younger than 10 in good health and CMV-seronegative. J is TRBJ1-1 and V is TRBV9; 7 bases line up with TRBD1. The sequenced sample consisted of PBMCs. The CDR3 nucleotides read TGTGCCAGCAGCGTAGACAGGGGTTTGAACACTGAAGCTTTCTTT. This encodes CASSVDRGLNTEAFF. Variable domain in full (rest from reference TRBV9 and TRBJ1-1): DSGVTQTPKHLITATGQRVTLRCSPRSGDLSVYWYQQSLDQGLQFLIQYYNGEERAKGNILERFSAQQFPDLHSELNLSSLELGDSALYFCASSVDRGLNTEAFFGQGTRLTVV.